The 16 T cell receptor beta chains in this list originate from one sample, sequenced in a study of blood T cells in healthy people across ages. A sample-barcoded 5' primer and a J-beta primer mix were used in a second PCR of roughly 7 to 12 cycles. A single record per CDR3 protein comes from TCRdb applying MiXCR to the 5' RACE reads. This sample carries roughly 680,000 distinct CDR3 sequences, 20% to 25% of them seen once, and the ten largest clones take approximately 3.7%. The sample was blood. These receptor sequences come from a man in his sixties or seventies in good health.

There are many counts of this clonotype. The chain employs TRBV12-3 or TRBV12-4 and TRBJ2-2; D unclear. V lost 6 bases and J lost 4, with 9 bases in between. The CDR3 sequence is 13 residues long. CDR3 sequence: CASRTGFTGELFF. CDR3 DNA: TGTGCCAGCAGAACGGGCTTCACCGGGGAGCTGTTTTTT.

CDR3 sequence reads: CASSERPRGIGNEQFF. CDR3 nucleotides: TGTGCCAGCAGCGAGAGACCTAGGGGTATCGGAAATGAGCAGTTCTTC. This rearrangement joins TRBV9 to TRBJ2-5; TRBD1 might be the D (5 bases). The DNA end is a closer match to TRBJ2-1, so the J assignment may be wrong. This CDR3 is built from 16 residues. Germline-derived CDR1 and CDR2 are SGDLS and YYNGEE.

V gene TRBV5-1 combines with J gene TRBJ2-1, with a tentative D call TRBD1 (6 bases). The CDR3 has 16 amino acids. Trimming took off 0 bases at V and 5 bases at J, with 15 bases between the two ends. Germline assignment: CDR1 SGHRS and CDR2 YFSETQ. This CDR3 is CASSLEGVRGDNEQFF. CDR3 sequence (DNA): TGCGCCAGCAGCTTGGAGGGGGTCAGGGGAGACAATGAGCAGTTCTTC.

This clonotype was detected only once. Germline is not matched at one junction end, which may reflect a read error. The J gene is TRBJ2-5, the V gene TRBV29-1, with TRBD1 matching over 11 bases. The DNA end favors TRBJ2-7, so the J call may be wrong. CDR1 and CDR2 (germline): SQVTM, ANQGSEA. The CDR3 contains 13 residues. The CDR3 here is CGVGTGGSYEQYF. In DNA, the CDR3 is TGCGGCGTTGGGACAGGGGGCTCCTACGAGCAGTACTTC.

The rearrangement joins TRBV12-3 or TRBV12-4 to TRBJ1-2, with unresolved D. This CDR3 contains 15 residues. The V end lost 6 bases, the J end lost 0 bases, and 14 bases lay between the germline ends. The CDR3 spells CASSPSVAANYGYTF. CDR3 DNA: TGTGCCAGCAGCCCGAGCGTAGCAGCTAACTATGGCTACACCTTC.

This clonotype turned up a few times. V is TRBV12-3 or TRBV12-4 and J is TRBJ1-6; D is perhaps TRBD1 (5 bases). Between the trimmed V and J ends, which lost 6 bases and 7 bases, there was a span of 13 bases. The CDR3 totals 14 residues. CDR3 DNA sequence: TGTGCCAGCAGGCCAGGGATCCAGAATTCACCCCTCCACTTT. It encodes CASRPGIQNSPLHF.

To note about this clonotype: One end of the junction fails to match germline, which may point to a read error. The DNA of the CDR3 is TGTGCCAGCAGCCAACACAACGAAGCTTCCTTT. Protein product: CASSQHNEASF. The chain employs TRBV14 and TRBJ1-1, with unresolved D. Germline CDR1 SGHDN, CDR2 FVKESK. This CDR3 comprises 11 residues.

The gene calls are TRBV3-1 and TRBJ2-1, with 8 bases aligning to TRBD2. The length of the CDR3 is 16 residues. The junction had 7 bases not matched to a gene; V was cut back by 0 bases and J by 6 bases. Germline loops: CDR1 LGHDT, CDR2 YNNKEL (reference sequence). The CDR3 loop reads CASSQDGGGRSNEQFF. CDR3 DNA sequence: TGTGCCAGCAGCCAAGATGGGGGCGGGAGGTCCAATGAGCAGTTCTTC.

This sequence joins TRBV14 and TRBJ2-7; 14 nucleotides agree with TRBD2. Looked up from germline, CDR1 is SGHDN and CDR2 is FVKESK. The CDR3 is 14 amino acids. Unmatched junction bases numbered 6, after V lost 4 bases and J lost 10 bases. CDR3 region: CASSPGLAGVIQYF. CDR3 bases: TGTGCCAGCAGCCCGGGACTAGCGGGAGTGATTCAGTACTTC.

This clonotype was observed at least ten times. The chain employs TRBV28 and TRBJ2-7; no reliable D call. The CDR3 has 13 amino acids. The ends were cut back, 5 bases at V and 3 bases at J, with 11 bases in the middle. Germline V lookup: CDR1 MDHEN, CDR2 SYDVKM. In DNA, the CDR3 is TGTGCCAGCAGTCTGAGCCCGGTCTACGAGCAGTACTTC. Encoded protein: CASSLSPVYEQYF.

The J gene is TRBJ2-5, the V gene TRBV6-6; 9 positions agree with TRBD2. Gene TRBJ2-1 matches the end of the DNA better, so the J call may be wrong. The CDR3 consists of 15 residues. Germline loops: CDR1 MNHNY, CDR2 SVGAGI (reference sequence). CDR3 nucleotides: TGTGCCAGCAGTAAATTAGCGGGAGTGCGAAATGAGCAGTTCTTC. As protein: CASSKLAGVRNEQFF.

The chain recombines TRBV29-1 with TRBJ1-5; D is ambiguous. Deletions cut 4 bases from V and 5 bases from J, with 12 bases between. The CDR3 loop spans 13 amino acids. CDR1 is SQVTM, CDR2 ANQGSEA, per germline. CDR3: CSVAQELDQPQHF. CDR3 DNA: TGCAGCGTTGCCCAGGAGCTCGATCAGCCCCAGCATTTT.

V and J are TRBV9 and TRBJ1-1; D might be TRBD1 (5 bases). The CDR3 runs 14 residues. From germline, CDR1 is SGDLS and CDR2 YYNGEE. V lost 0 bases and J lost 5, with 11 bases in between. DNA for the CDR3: TGTGCCAGCAGCGTAGTAGGGGTTGGTACTGAAGCTTTCTTT. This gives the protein CASSVVGVGTEAFF.

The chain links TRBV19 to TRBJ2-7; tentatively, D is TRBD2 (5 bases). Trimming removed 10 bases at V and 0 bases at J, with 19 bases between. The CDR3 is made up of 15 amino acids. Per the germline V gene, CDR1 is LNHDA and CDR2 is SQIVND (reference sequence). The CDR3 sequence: CATSGGLTSSYEQYF. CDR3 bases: TGTGCCACGAGCGGCGGACTTACCAGCTCCTACGAGCAGTACTTC.

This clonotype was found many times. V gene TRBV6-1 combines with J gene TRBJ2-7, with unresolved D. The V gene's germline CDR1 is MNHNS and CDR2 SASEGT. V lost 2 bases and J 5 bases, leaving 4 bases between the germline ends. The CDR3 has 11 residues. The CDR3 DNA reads TGTGCCAGCAGTGAAATAAACGAGCAGTACTTC. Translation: CASSEINEQYF.

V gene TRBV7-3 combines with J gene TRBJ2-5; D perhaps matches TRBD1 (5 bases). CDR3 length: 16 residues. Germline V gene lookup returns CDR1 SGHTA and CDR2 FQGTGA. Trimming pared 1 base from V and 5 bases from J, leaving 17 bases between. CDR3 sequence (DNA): TGTGCCAGCAGCTTAAGTGGCAGGGTTATAGGGGAGACCCAGTACTTC. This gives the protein CASSLSGRVIGETQYF.